These T cell receptor beta chains were read from a single sample in a study of blood T cell repertoires in COVID-19. The method was immunoSEQ multiplex PCR; TCRdb's version includes in-frame clones alone and lacks a portion of them. This table has a few hundred thousand clones, about 86% appearing once. The sequenced material came from peripheral blood. Source of these receptors: a woman in her forties or fifties with COVID-19, enrolled during active disease. CDR3s include the opening cysteine and the closing phenylalanine or tryptophan.

V	J	CDR3
TRBV2	TRBJ2-3	CASSADRGLDTQYF
TRBV6-5	TRBJ1-2	CASSTGMEGGYTF
TRBV7-2	TRBJ1-4	CASSFGGTNEKLFF
TRBV12-3/TRBV12-4	TRBJ1-2	CASSLQGSYGYTF
TRBV18	TRBJ2-1	CASSGDRGAYNEQFF
TRBV5-6	TRBJ1-2	CASSLTTGGPSRGYTF
TRBV28	TRBJ2-7	CASNSRDRASYEQYF
TRBV19	TRBJ2-2	CASSIYGARDGELFF
TRBV14	TRBJ2-3	CASSDPNRGPSTDTQYF
TRBV30	TRBJ1-1	CAWDRGQRTEAFF
TRBV30	TRBJ1-5	CAWSARTGVSNQPQHF
TRBV5-1	TRBJ1-2	CASSLQGLNYGYTF
TRBV30	TRBJ1-1	CAWRTGVGNTEAFF
TRBV6-6	TRBJ1-1	CASTQRGPTEAFF
TRBV19	TRBJ2-1	CASSATGSPYNEQFF
TRBV2	TRBJ2-1	CASRASSGGAQNEQFF
TRBV4-1	TRBJ2-3	CASSQWLADTQYF
TRBV27	TRBJ2-7	CASSFRGPYEQYF
TRBV6-5	TRBJ2-5	CASTRQETQYF
TRBV7-2	TRBJ2-7	CASSTRDRGTYEQYF
TRBV30	TRBJ1-6	CAWSVGDRDNSPLHF
TRBV5-6	TRBJ2-2	CASSVGPLNTGELFF
TRBV30	TRBJ2-4	CAWSYLTGEEYF
TRBV9	TRBJ2-4	CASSLKGTGNIQYF
TRBV12-5	TRBJ1-1	CASGPGTPPEAFF
TRBV19	TRBJ1-1	CASTPSGFSTEAFF
TRBV5-1	TRBJ1-5	CASSLAGRRDQPQHF
TRBV7-9	TRBJ1-1	CASSRYSQGALKEAFF